This TCR beta chain was observed in a study of blood T cell repertoires in COVID-19. About the study: Acute and convalescent COVID-19 specimens originated in the United States, Italy and Spain. T cells, B-cell-depleted T cells, or PBMCs provided the cDNA or gDNA that served as material.

Per the authors' pipeline: How many nucleated cells were present was estimated from reference gene primer amplification. Profiling relied on immunoSEQ multiplex PCR, and the TCRdb table lists in-frame clones only, not all of them. V, J and clone size were drawn from that table, and D and trimming were deduced from the DNA. The table records under 300,000 clones, approximately 79% of them present only once. Germline values: CDR1 SGHDT, CDR2 YYEEEE. The CDR3 contains 15 residues. V lost 4 bases, J lost 5 bases, and 11 bases stayed unmatched. The genes are TRBV5-6 and TRBJ2-7; 8 positions agree with TRBD1. The sequence was collected from a woman aged 40 to 49 with active or convalescent COVID-19. Sequencing was done on a sample of peripheral blood. CDR3 DNA: TGTGCCAGCAGCGCAATAGACAGGGGTGAGCACGAGCAGTACTTC. Translation: CASSAIDRGEHEQYF.